These 18 T cell receptor beta chains were sequenced from one sample in a study of identical twins. A single record per CDR3 protein comes from TCRdb applying MiXCR to the 5' RACE reads. The sample records hundreds of thousands of distinct CDR3 sequences, 9% to 15% being singletons. The data were also submitted as part of a second study, on yellow fever vaccine responses in identical twins.

Sequenced: PBMCs. These receptors originate from a young woman in good health.

This rearrangement joins TRBV12-3 or TRBV12-4 to TRBJ1-5; 7 bases map to TRBD1. This CDR3 has 17 residues. Unmatched junction bases numbered 8, after V lost 0 bases and J lost 3 bases. CDR3 nucleotide sequence: TGTGCCAGCAGTTTAGCCCCACAGGGGAAGGTCAATCAGCCCCAGCATTTT. Its protein is CASSLAPQGKVNQPQHF.

The rearrangement links TRBV7-2 to TRBJ2-6; D is unresolved. The CDR3 consists of 15 residues. Germline lookup yields CDR1 SGHTA and CDR2 FQGNSA. V gave up 5 bases and J gave up 3 bases, with 11 bases separating them. For the CDR3, the DNA is TGTGCCAGCAGCCCGTCGGCTGGTGGGGCCAACGTCCTGACTTTC. Encoded protein: CASSPSAGGANVLTF.

This clonotype came up many times. The J gene is TRBJ2-2, the V gene TRBV7-2; D perhaps matches TRBD2 (5 bases). CDR1 is SGHTA and CDR2 is FQGNSA in the germline V gene. The CDR3 contains 15 residues. V dropped 5 bases and J dropped 5 bases, with 15 bases sitting between them. CDR3 coding DNA: TGTGCCAGCAGCCAAGTCCCTTTAGCGACCGGGGAGCTGTTTTTT. Amino acids: CASSQVPLATGELFF.

J is TRBJ2-5 and V is TRBV9; D gene unclear. CDR1 and CDR2 (germline): SGDLS, YYNGEE. CDR3 length equals 15 residues. V lost 0 bases to trimming and J lost 5 bases, with 14 bases between them. CDR3 DNA sequence: TGTGCCAGCAGCGTAGTAGAGAGTCCGTGGGAGACCCAGTACTTC. Translated, it gives CASSVVESPWETQYF.

This clonotype showed up just a few times. The chain couples TRBV4-1 to TRBJ2-1, with 8 bases aligning to TRBD2. V lost 4 bases and J lost 1; bases outside the gene matches: 9. In germline, CDR1 is MGHRA, CDR2 YSYEKL. CDR3 length equals 17 residues. The CDR3 DNA follows: TGCGCCAGCAGCCTCCCCACTAGCGGTTATTCCTACAATGAGCAGTTCTTC. Its translation is CASSLPTSGYSYNEQFF.

This clonotype was observed many times. V usage is TRBV20-1 and J usage is TRBJ1-1; maybe TRBD1 (5 bases). Germline V gives CDR1 DFQATT, CDR2 SNEGSKA (reference sequence). The germline V and J ends were trimmed by 6 bases and 0 bases, with 17 bases remaining between them. The CDR3 is made up of 15 amino acids. The CDR3 nucleotides are TGCAGTGCGGAACCCGGGACGTCGATGAACACTGAAGCTTTCTTT. This gives the protein CSAEPGTSMNTEAFF.

The chain uses TRBV5-1 and TRBJ1-2; D unclear. This CDR3 has 14 amino acids. Germline CDR1 and CDR2: SGHRS and YFSETQ. Trimming left V 0 bases short and J 7 bases short, with 13 bases between. The CDR3 here is CASSLAHLEVGYTF. The CDR3 DNA reads as TGCGCCAGCAGCTTGGCCCACCTCGAGGTTGGCTACACCTTC.

This chain connects TRBV3-1 to TRBJ2-3; D unclear. The CDR3 covers 15 residues. Germline V gene data show CDR1 as LGHDT and CDR2 as YNNKEL (reference sequence). V was trimmed by 4 bases and J by 4 bases, leaving 15 bases between them. In DNA form, the CDR3 reads TGTGCCAGCAGCCCCTACAACTTAAATCCAGATACGCAGTATTTT. It specifies CASSPYNLNPDTQYF.

The chain links TRBV20-1 to TRBJ1-1; the D is unclear. The CDR3 has 16 amino acids. Germline V gene lookup returns CDR1 DFQATT and CDR2 SNEGSKA (reference sequence). The germline V and J ends were trimmed by 3 bases and 0 bases, with 17 bases remaining between them. The CDR3 bases are TGCAGTGCTAGTGGTGGGGTAGGCAGTGTGAACACTGAAGCTTTCTTT. Its translation is CSASGGVGSVNTEAFF.

This clonotype has at least ten counts. V gene TRBV12-3 or TRBV12-4 combines with J gene TRBJ2-7, with D perhaps TRBD1 or TRBD2 (5 bases each). CDR3 length equals 13 residues. The V and J ends lost 4 bases and 0 bases respectively, with 7 bases between them. The CDR3: CASSSGPSYEQYF. The CDR3 coding sequence is TGTGCCAGCAGTTCGGGACCCTCCTACGAGCAGTACTTC.

This clonotype was seen more than once but under ten times. The genes are TRBV24-1 and TRBJ2-5; no clear D gene. V lost 0 bases and J lost 7, with 11 bases in between. Germline CDR1 and CDR2: KGHDR and SFDVKD. The CDR3 has 14 residues. The CDR3: CATSDLQDGLTQYF. CDR3 DNA sequence: TGTGCCACCAGTGATTTGCAGGACGGATTGACCCAGTACTTC.

This clonotype has at least ten counts. The rearrangement links TRBV20-1 to TRBJ2-7; tentative D call: TRBD2 (6 bases). Per germline, CDR1 DFQATT and CDR2 SNEGSKA (reference sequence). The CDR3 runs 15 residues. V shed 0 bases and J shed 2 bases, with 14 bases lying between them. CDR3 loop: CSAREGGDPTYEQYV. In nucleotides, the CDR3 is TGCAGTGCTAGAGAGGGCGGGGACCCTACCTACGAGCAGTACGTC.

This clonotype was observed many times. The chain is built from TRBV2 and TRBJ2-2; maybe TRBD1 (6 bases). Germline V lookup: CDR1 SNHLY, CDR2 FYNNEI. Trimming removed 5 bases from V and 2 bases from J, with 12 bases in between. This CDR3 has 15 amino acids. The CDR3 DNA sequence: TGTGCCAGCAGTAACAGGGAGAGTAACACCGGGGAGCTGTTTTTT. The encoded protein is CASSNRESNTGELFF.

This clonotype was seen only a few times. J is TRBJ2-7 and V is TRBV5-5; D remains ambiguous. The germline V gene has CDR1 SGHKS and CDR2 YYEKEE (reference sequence). V was clipped by 4 bases and J by 3 bases, with 8 bases between them. There are 12 residues in the CDR3. Here the CDR3 DNA reads TGTGCCAGCAGCGCCTCTAACTACGAGCAGTACTTC. This translates into CASSASNYEQYF. Together with reference TRBV5-5 and TRBJ2-7, the CDR3 gives the full variable domain: DAGVTQSPTHLIKTRGQQVTLRCSPISGHKSVSWYQQVLGQGPQFIFQYYEKEERGRGNFPDRFSARQFPNYSSELNVNALLLGDSALYLCASSASNYEQYFGPGTRLTVT.

This clonotype occurred many times. The rearrangement links TRBV24-1 to TRBJ2-5; 8 nucleotides match TRBD1. The CDR3 runs to 13 residues. CDR1 and CDR2 from the germline V gene are KGHDR and SFDVKD. J gave up 6 bases and V 4 bases, and 3 bases lay outside the gene matches. In DNA form, the CDR3 reads TGTGCCACCAGTGAGGGACAGGAACAGACCCAGTACTTC. It codes for CATSEGQEQTQYF.

This clonotype was recorded a few times. This chain uses TRBV7-9 with TRBJ2-1; 8 bases map to TRBD1. The ends lost 5 bases at V and 5 bases at J; junction bases unmatched: 5. The CDR3 has 14 amino acids. Per germline, CDR1 SEHNR and CDR2 FQNEAQ (reference sequence). This CDR3 is CASSPTGVNNEQFF. Written as DNA, the CDR3 is TGTGCCAGCAGCCCGACAGGGGTCAACAATGAGCAGTTCTTC.

This clonotype has a handful of counts. V is TRBV25-1 and J is TRBJ1-6; D is uncertain. In germline, CDR1 is MGHDK, CDR2 SYGVNS. The CDR3 runs to 15 residues. The V gene lost 5 bases and the J gene lost 6 bases, with 14 bases spanning the gap. The CDR3, as DNA: TGTGCCAGCAGTATCACGGACGGGGTTAATTCACCCCTCCACTTT. This encodes CASSITDGVNSPLHF.

This clonotype was found many times. This chain joins TRBV20-1 and TRBJ1-5; TRBD1 matches at 7 bases. V dropped 0 bases and J dropped 0; count of bases not matched to a gene: 8. CDR1 and CDR2 (germline): DFQATT, SNEGSKA (reference sequence). The CDR3 has 17 residues. The CDR3 bases are TGCAGTGCTAGAGACCAGGGGGGGGCTCATAGCAATCAGCCCCAGCATTTT. Translation: CSARDQGGAHSNQPQHF.